This TCR beta chain was obtained from a study of shared clonotypes between healthy human individuals. Caucasian adults residing in Nashville, Tennessee made up all the donors. J was trimmed by 0 bases and V by 4 bases; bases with no gene match: 7. The CDR3 consists of 16 residues. Germline V CDR1 and CDR2: SGHRS, YFSETQ. Study-wide points: Several donors held 4.5% to 5% of naive CD4 clonotypes in common.

Notes on this clone: The antigen is unknown.

Using approximately 200 ng DNA, 30,000 or so T cell genomes, the sorted-subset replicate PCRs were run. The data were produced by immunoSEQ multiplex PCR, yet TCRdb's version contains in-frame clones alone and is incomplete. The profile covers under 2.5 million clones, with approximately 90% appearing a single time and around 0.4% taken by the ten largest. The genes are TRBV5-1 and TRBJ2-7, with 10 positions matching TRBD2. Sequenced: naive CD4+ T cells from PBMCs. As for subset: CD45RA+ positively selected. The clonotype comes from a man aged 18 to 30 in good health. Some clones in this sample may be carry-over from other donors' samples. CDR3 region: CASSLGLAVISYEQYF. CDR3 DNA sequence: TGCGCCAGCAGCCTCGGACTAGCGGTGATCTCCTACGAGCAGTACTTC.